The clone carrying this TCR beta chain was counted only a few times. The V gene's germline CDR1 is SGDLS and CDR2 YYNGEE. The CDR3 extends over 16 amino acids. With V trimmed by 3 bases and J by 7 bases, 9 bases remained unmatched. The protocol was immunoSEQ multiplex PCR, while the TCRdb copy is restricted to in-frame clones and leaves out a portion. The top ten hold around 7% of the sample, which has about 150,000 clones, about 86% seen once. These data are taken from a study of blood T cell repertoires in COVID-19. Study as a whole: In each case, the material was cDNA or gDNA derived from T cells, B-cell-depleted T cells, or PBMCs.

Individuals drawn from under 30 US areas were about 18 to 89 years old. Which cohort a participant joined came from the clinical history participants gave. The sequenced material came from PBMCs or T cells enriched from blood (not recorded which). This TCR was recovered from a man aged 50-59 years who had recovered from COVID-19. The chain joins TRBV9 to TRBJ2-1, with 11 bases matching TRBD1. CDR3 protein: CASSALRTGGGNEQFF. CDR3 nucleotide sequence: TGTGCCAGCAGCGCACTTCGGACAGGGGGCGGGAATGAGCAGTTCTTC.